This record looks at one T cell receptor (beta chain) sequence and its context. What it recognizes is unknown. The data originate from a study of cytomegalovirus exposure and HLA in healthy donors. Study-wide points: Highly shared variants forming one cluster were likely a sequencing artifact.

Researchers ran the PCR with 60 Vbeta and 13 Jbeta primers. The table came from immunoSEQ multiplex PCR; TCRdb's copy has only in-frame clones and leaves some out. The data contain more than 150,000 clones, 82% of them singletons. Germline V gene data show CDR1 as LNHDA and CDR2 as SQIVND (reference sequence). The CDR3 spans 15 residues. Losses at the gene ends were 5 bases for V and 3 bases for J; bases not matched to a gene: 9. The gene calls are TRBV19 and TRBJ2-7, with TRBD2 matching 8 bases. The receptor was derived from a man between 35 and 55 years old in good health and CMV-seronegative. Sequenced sample: PBMCs. Here the CDR3 reads CASSPRGGRYYEQYF. CDR3 bases: TGTGCCAGTAGTCCGCGCGGGGGGCGGTACTACGAGCAGTACTTC.